Given below is one T cell receptor beta chain in context. The data are from a study of cytomegalovirus exposure and HLA in healthy donors. PCR used 60 Vbeta primers and 13 Jbeta primers. Assay used: immunoSEQ multiplex PCR; TCRdb lists only in-frame clones, some missing. Among fewer than 150,000 clones listed, roughly 78% were seen once. With 0 bases removed from V and 5 bases from J, the gap between germline ends came to 18 bases. CDR3 length: 16 residues. Germline V gene sequence: CDR1 SGDLS, CDR2 YYNGEE. This TCR came from a young man in good health and CMV-seronegative. The chain combines TRBV9 with TRBJ2-7, with D perhaps matching TRBD2 (6 bases). Sequencing used PBMCs. The CDR3 sequence: CASSVGGGAARDEQYF. Written as DNA, the CDR3 is TGTGCCAGCAGCGTAGGGGGCGGGGCAGCACGCGACGAGCAGTACTTC.